The 15 T cell receptor beta chains in this list originate from one sample, sequenced in a study of cytomegalovirus exposure and HLA in healthy donors. The study ran its PCR with 60 Vbeta and 13 Jbeta primers. Assay used: immunoSEQ multiplex PCR; TCRdb lists only in-frame clones, some missing. The table has about 110,000 clones, more than 75% seen once. The sequenced material came from PBMCs. The receptors were sampled from a woman aged 45-65 years in good health and CMV-seropositive.

V is TRBV6-5 and J is TRBJ1-3, with D possibly TRBD1 on 6 matching bases. CDR1 and CDR2 from the germline V gene are MNHEY and SVGAGI. The CDR3 is made up of 15 amino acids. Trimming took 0 bases from V and 3 from J, leaving 9 bases between them. CDR3: CASSYSTGNGNTIYF. The CDR3 bases are TGTGCCAGCAGTTACTCGACAGGAAATGGAAACACCATATATTTT.

The chain links TRBV5-4 to TRBJ2-2, with 9 positions matching TRBD1. The J segment lost 5 bases and the V segment lost 2 bases, leaving 7 bases of the junction unmatched. The CDR3 runs 16 residues. Germline-derived CDR1 and CDR2 are SGHNT and YYREEE (reference sequence). CDR3 amino acids: CASSLPGQGQTGELFF. CDR3 in DNA: TGTGCCAGCAGCTTACCGGGACAGGGTCAAACCGGGGAGCTGTTTTTT.

The gene calls are TRBV29-1 and TRBJ1-2; 10 bases fit TRBD1. CDR3 length: 13 residues. CDR1 SQVTM and CDR2 ANQGSEA come from the germline V gene. After removal of 5 bases from V and 3 bases from J, the junction contained 3 bases not matched to a gene. The CDR3 sequence is CSVSGQGDYGYTF. The CDR3 DNA is TGCAGCGTTTCCGGACAGGGGGACTATGGCTACACCTTC.

The chain links TRBV19 to TRBJ1-1; 12 bases are shared with TRBD1. Looked up from germline, CDR1 is LNHDA and CDR2 is SQIVND (reference sequence). This CDR3 is built from 16 residues. Trimming removed 6 bases from V and 4 bases from J; junction bases left unmatched: 9. CDR3 amino acids: CASRGQGALRSTEAFF. CDR3 coding DNA: TGTGCCAGTAGGGGACAGGGGGCTCTACGGAGCACTGAAGCTTTCTTT.

Points on this clone: A read error may produce the germline difference seen at one junction end. The chain links TRBV4-1 to TRBJ2-7; 8 bases are a match to TRBD1. CDR3 length equals 15 residues. Germline V gives CDR1 MGHRA, CDR2 YSYEKL. CDR3 in amino acids: CASSLRTGSVYGQYF. The CDR3 nucleotides are TGCGCCAGCAGCCTAAGGACAGGGAGCGTCTACGGGCAGTACTTC.

The CDR3 loop reads CASSWDRLGYTF. DNA for the CDR3: TGTGCCAGCAGCTGGGACAGGCTTGGCTACACCTTC. The rearrangement links TRBV7-2 to TRBJ1-2; TRBD1 agrees at 8 bases. The CDR3 is 12 amino acids. V was clipped by 4 bases and J by 7 bases; unmatched bases: 2. CDR1 SGHTA and CDR2 FQGNSA come from the germline V gene.

The gene calls are TRBV12-5 and TRBJ1-2; a possible D gene is TRBD1 (5 bases). Looked up from germline, CDR1 is LGHNT and CDR2 is FRNRAP. V was clipped by 1 base and J by 4 bases, with 16 bases between them. This CDR3 has 16 amino acids. CDR3 sequence (DNA): TGTGCTAGTGGTTTGGGGGATTCGGGGGTACTCTATGGCTACACCTTC. It is translated as CASGLGDSGVLYGYTF.

This clone was recorded a few times. V is TRBV4-2 and J is TRBJ1-1, with a tentative D call TRBD1 (5 bases). In germline, CDR1 is LGHNA, CDR2 YNFKEQ. The V and J ends lost 2 bases and 5 bases respectively, with 15 bases between them. There are 15 residues in the CDR3. DNA for the CDR3: TGTGCCAGCAGCCAAATAGGGGTTGTGAGGACTGAAGCTTTCTTT. It specifies CASSQIGVVRTEAFF.

The chain employs TRBV6-1 and TRBJ1-2, with unresolved D. This CDR3 has 16 residues. The ends were cut back, 2 bases at V and 6 bases at J, with 19 bases in the middle. Germline V CDR1 and CDR2: MNHNS, SASEGT. CDR3 protein: CASSELRGYHPDGYTF. DNA of the CDR3: TGTGCCAGCAGTGAACTTCGAGGGTATCACCCCGATGGCTACACCTTC.

The chain has TRBV5-1 and TRBJ1-2, with TRBD1 identical over 9 bases. V trimming: 7 bases; J trimming: 1 base; junction bases outside the gene matches: 8. This CDR3 contains 15 residues. The V gene's germline CDR1 is SGHRS and CDR2 YFSETQ. The CDR3 DNA is TGCGCCAGCTCCGGGACAGGGACCTATAACTATGGCTACACCTTC. This encodes CASSGTGTYNYGYTF.

Only one count was recorded for this clone. This CDR3 is CAIGTSEKGTQYF. CDR3 sequence (DNA): TGTGCCATTGGGACTAGCGAGAAGGGGACCCAGTACTTC. This chain uses TRBV10-3 with TRBJ2-5; TRBD2 agrees at 10 bases. Germline V gene sequence: CDR1 ENHRY, CDR2 SYGVKD. This CDR3 contains 13 residues. J was trimmed by 7 bases and V by 9 bases; bases with no gene match: 8.

The CDR3 protein is CASSVDIGYGYTF. The CDR3 DNA sequence: TGTGCCAGCAGCGTAGATATCGGCTATGGCTACACCTTC. V and J are TRBV9 and TRBJ1-2; D gene unclear. This CDR3 comprises 13 residues. From germline, CDR1 is SGDLS and CDR2 YYNGEE. V lost 0 bases and J 4 bases, leaving 7 bases between the germline ends.

The chain links TRBV5-1 to TRBJ2-5; perhaps TRBD2 as D (5 bases). The V end was cut by 2 bases, the J end by 1 base, with 12 bases between. There are 15 residues in the CDR3. Germline CDR1 SGHRS, CDR2 YFSETQ. CDR3 in DNA: TGCGCCAGCAGCTTATATACGGGGTTCCAAGAGACCCAGTACTTC. The encoded protein is CASSLYTGFQETQYF.

This clone showed up just a few times. The V gene is TRBV7-8, the J gene TRBJ2-2, with D possibly matching TRBD2 (5 bases). The CDR3 contains 16 residues. Looked up from germline, CDR1 is SGHVS and CDR2 is FQNEAQ. The V and J ends lost 2 bases and 6 bases respectively, with 16 bases between them. For the CDR3, the DNA is TGTGCCAGCAGCTTAAGGGATCCGGGATCGGCCGGGGAGCTGTTTTTT. Its translation: CASSLRDPGSAGELFF.

CDR3 in DNA: TGCGCCAGCAGAGGAGGGTTGGGCACCGGGGAGCTGTTTTTT. This gives the protein CASRGGLGTGELFF. This chain joins TRBV5-1 and TRBJ2-2; a possible D gene is TRBD2 (6 bases). The CDR3 totals 14 residues. V was trimmed by 5 bases and J by 4 bases, leaving 12 bases between them. Germline values: CDR1 SGHRS, CDR2 YFSETQ.